The 21 T cell receptor beta chains below were found in one sample sequenced in a study of T cells in narcolepsy. Using immunoSEQ multiplex PCR, the repertoire was profiled, and TCRdb retains in-frame clones only, with some absent. The sample lists tens of thousands of clones, approximately 89% occurring once. Sequencing input: memory (CD45RA-) CD4+ T cells from blood. All receptors come from a human donor in good health.

The genes are TRBV5-1 and TRBJ2-5; TRBD1 matches 12 bases. The junction had 9 bases not matched to a gene; V was cut back by 1 base and J by 2 bases. The CDR3 sequence is 18 residues long. Germline V gene sequence: CDR1 SGHRS, CDR2 YFSETQ. CDR3 region: CASSLRGTGGEVQETQYF. The CDR3 DNA reads TGCGCCAGCAGCTTGCGCGGGACAGGGGGCGAAGTGCAAGAGACCCAGTACTTC.

The rearrangement links TRBV7-9 to TRBJ2-2, with D hard to call. Trimming pared 0 bases from V and 7 bases from J, leaving 3 bases between. The CDR3 length is 12 residues. The V gene's germline CDR1 is SEHNR and CDR2 FQNEAQ (reference sequence). CDR3 protein: CASSLAGGELFF. The CDR3 DNA reads as TGTGCCAGCAGCTTAGCGGGCGGGGAGCTGTTTTTT.

This sequence joins TRBV7-3 and TRBJ2-1, with 9 bases fitting TRBD1. J lost 9 bases, V lost 2 bases, and 2 bases had no gene match. This CDR3 contains 13 residues. Germline CDR1 reads SGHTA; CDR2 reads FQGTGA. The CDR3 DNA is TGTGCCAGCAGCTTACTGACAGGGGGTGAGCAGTTCTTC. The encoded protein is CASSLLTGGEQFF.

The V gene is TRBV7-9, the J gene TRBJ2-5; tentatively, D is TRBD1 (5 bases). This CDR3 contains 11 residues. CDR1 SEHNR and CDR2 FQNEAQ come from the germline V gene (reference sequence). V was shortened by 8 bases and J by 6 bases, with 10 bases between the two germline ends. As DNA, the CDR3 is TGTGCCAGCCAGGGTGGGAAGACCCAGTACTTC. Its protein is CASQGGKTQYF.

The genes are TRBV5-1 and TRBJ2-7; the D gene could be TRBD1 or TRBD2 (5 bases each). The ends were cut back, 2 bases at V and 7 bases at J, with 16 bases in the middle. The V gene's germline CDR1 is SGHRS and CDR2 YFSETQ. The CDR3 loop spans 14 amino acids. The CDR3 loop reads CASSLYDLWGEQYF. The CDR3, as DNA: TGCGCCAGCAGCTTATACGATTTGTGGGGGGAGCAGTACTTC.

This clone has just one count. The V and J genes are TRBV7-3 and TRBJ1-1; 8 positions match TRBD1. V was clipped by 7 bases and J by 4 bases; unmatched bases: 14. CDR3 length: 16 residues. Germline-derived CDR1 and CDR2 are SGHTA and FQGTGA. The CDR3 nucleotides are TGTGCCAGCACCTCATTTGGACAGGGAGGAAGCACTGAAGCTTTCTTT. It is translated as CASTSFGQGGSTEAFF.

The chain is built from TRBV7-2 and TRBJ1-1, with D possibly TRBD1 on 5 matching bases. CDR1 and CDR2 from the germline V gene are SGHTA and FQGNSA. The V gene lost 7 bases and the J gene lost 1 base, with 16 bases spanning the gap. CDR3 length equals 15 residues. The CDR3 nucleotides are TGTGCCAGCACCCCCCGGGTGGGACCGAACACTGAAGCTTTCTTT. Translating gives CASTPRVGPNTEAFF.

The V call is TRBV6-1, the J call TRBJ2-3, with 7 bases lining up with TRBD2. Germline CDR1 reads MNHNS; CDR2 reads SASEGT. The CDR3 sequence is 15 residues long. Trimming removed 4 bases from V and 3 bases from J; junction bases left unmatched: 7. CDR3 in amino acids: CASSGTRGGTDTQYF. CDR3 DNA: TGTGCCAGCAGTGGGACTAGAGGCGGGACAGATACGCAGTATTTT.

This chain links TRBV4-3 with TRBJ1-5, with D perhaps matching TRBD1 (6 bases). The CDR3 spans 15 residues. CDR1 LGHNA and CDR2 YSLEER come from the germline V gene. The germline V and J ends were trimmed by 0 bases and 5 bases, with 11 bases remaining between them. Here the CDR3 DNA reads TGCGCCAGCAGCCAAGATTTAGGGGGGCATCAGCCCCAGCATTTT. It is translated as CASSQDLGGHQPQHF.

This clone was seen once. J is TRBJ2-5 and V is TRBV20-1; the D gene could be TRBD1 or TRBD2 (5 bases each). TRBJ2-7 explains the end of the DNA better; the J call may be wrong. The CDR3 has 11 amino acids. The germline V gene encodes CDR1 DFQATT and CDR2 SNEGSKA (reference sequence). CDR3 in DNA: TGCAGTGCTAGAGGAGGGGTCGAGCAGTACTTC. Its protein is CSARGGVEQYF.

The chain couples TRBV28 to TRBJ1-2; D call uncertain. V lost 6 bases and J 0 bases, leaving 14 bases between the germline ends. The germline gives CDR1 MDHEN, CDR2 SYDVKM. This CDR3 spans 15 amino acids. This CDR3 is CASSGSWRANYGYTF. DNA for the CDR3: TGTGCCAGCAGCGGAAGCTGGAGGGCTAACTATGGCTACACCTTC.

The V and J genes are TRBV11-2 and TRBJ2-7; tentatively, D is TRBD2 (6 bases). The CDR3 loop spans 15 amino acids. Trimming shortened V by 5 bases and J by 2 bases, and 16 bases separated the two germline ends. Germline CDR1 is SGHAT and CDR2 is FQNNGV. The DNA of the CDR3 is TGTGCCAGCAGCAGCGAGACGGGGGTTACCTACGAGCAGTACTTC. It encodes CASSSETGVTYEQYF.

With regard to this clone: At one of its ends the junction is not consistent with the germline gene, which may arise from a read error. V usage is TRBV7-7 and J usage is TRBJ2-5; 7 bases align to TRBD1. The CDR3 has 15 amino acids. Germline CDR1 and CDR2: SSHAT and FNYEAQ (reference sequence). The CDR3, as DNA: TGTGCTAGCAGCCGCGTGACAGGGTCTTCGGAGACCCAGTACTTC. Protein: CASSRVTGSSETQYF.

This clone was seen only a few times. The chain joins TRBV19 to TRBJ1-1; D gene ambiguous. The V gene's germline CDR1 is LNHDA and CDR2 SQIVND (reference sequence). V was cut by 3 bases and J by 4 bases, with 12 bases left in between. The CDR3 runs to 14 residues. The CDR3 is CASSIAALGTEAFF. The CDR3, as DNA: TGTGCCAGTAGTATTGCGGCGTTGGGCACTGAAGCTTTCTTT.

This clone was picked up one time. J is TRBJ2-1 and V is TRBV6-6; weak D call: TRBD2 (5 bases). Germline CDR1 and CDR2: MNHNY and SVGAGI (reference sequence). The V end was cut by 7 bases, the J end by 5 bases, with 15 bases between. This CDR3 comprises 14 residues. CDR3 nucleotides: TGTGCCAGCAAGAGGGCTAGCAAAGACAATGAGCAGTTCTTC. The encoded protein is CASKRASKDNEQFF.

The chain recombines TRBV10-3 with TRBJ1-2, with a tentative D call TRBD1 (5 bases). V lost 2 bases, J lost 2 bases, and 6 bases lay in between. The CDR3 length is 13 residues. Germline V gives CDR1 ENHRY, CDR2 SYGVKD. Here the CDR3 DNA reads TGTGCCATCAGTGAGGGGGGGAACTATGGCTACACCTTC. Protein product: CAISEGGNYGYTF.

V and J are TRBV30 and TRBJ2-3; the D gene is possibly TRBD1 (6 bases). CDR3 length equals 12 residues. Trimming took 3 bases from V and 6 from J, leaving 10 bases between them. In germline, CDR1 is GTSNPN, CDR2 SVGIG (reference sequence). The CDR3 loop is CAWRQGTDTQYF. The CDR3 DNA follows: TGTGCCTGGAGACAGGGAACCGATACGCAGTATTTT. The whole variable domain, filled in from reference TRBV30 and TRBJ2-3, reads SQTIHQWPATLVQPVGSPLSLECTVEGTSNPNLYWYRQAAGRGLQLLFYSVGIGQISSEVPQNLSASRPQDRQFILSSKKLLLSDSGFYLCAWRQGTDTQYFGPGTRLTVL.

The chain recombines TRBV9 with TRBJ2-3; 11 bases are shared with TRBD2. The CDR3 length is 16 residues. V shed 3 bases and J 4 bases; nucleotides not matched to a gene: 7. Germline CDR1 and CDR2: SGDLS and YYNGEE. CDR3 sequence reads: CASSEALAGASDTQYF. CDR3 bases: TGTGCCAGCAGCGAGGCACTAGCGGGAGCTTCAGATACGCAGTATTTT.

This chain joins TRBV10-3 and TRBJ1-1; 7 nucleotides match TRBD1. V shed 4 bases and J 1 base; nucleotides not matched to a gene: 12. This CDR3 is built from 17 residues. Germline-derived CDR1 and CDR2 are ENHRY and SYGVKD. CDR3 residues: CAISALRGGGRNTEAFF. The DNA of the CDR3 is TGTGCCATCAGTGCCTTAAGAGGAGGGGGCCGGAACACTGAAGCTTTCTTT.

The rearrangement uses TRBV11-1 and TRBJ2-3, with 9 nucleotides matching TRBD2. J lost 3 bases, V lost 2 bases, and 6 bases had no gene match. The CDR3 has 16 amino acids. CDR1 is SGHAT and CDR2 is FQDESV in the germline V gene (reference sequence). The CDR3 loop is CASSLTLAGNTDTQYF. The CDR3 region has the DNA TGTGCCAGCAGCTTAACCCTAGCGGGGAATACAGATACGCAGTATTTT.

The rearrangement joins TRBV5-6 to TRBJ1-4, with TRBD1 matching 7 bases. CDR1 is SGHDT and CDR2 is YYEEEE in the germline V gene. This CDR3 is built from 14 residues. The ends lost 4 bases at V and 7 bases at J; junction bases unmatched: 7. CDR3 coding DNA: TGTGCCAGCAGCCTACAGGGGCTTCCTGAAAAACTGTTTTTT. This encodes CASSLQGLPEKLFF.